The 9 T cell receptor beta chains below were found in one sample sequenced in a study of vaccination and CD4 T cells after COVID-19. Oncomine TCR Beta short-read sequencing was applied to DNA from cultured CD4+ T cells. TCRdb re-analysed the PCR reads in MiXCR, keeping a single row per CDR3 protein. This sample has some 20,000 distinct CDR3 sequences, with 55% found just once. The treatment is: approximately nine-day PBMC culture with coronavirus spike peptide pools or control peptides (ViraFEST assay). Their recognized antigens are unknown. The sequencing sample was made of CD4+ T cells from blood, cultured in vitro. The receptors were gathered from a human donor who had recovered from COVID-19.

The CDR3 here is CASSSRDGTYEQYF. DNA of the CDR3: TGTGCCAGCAGCTCCCGGGACGGTACCTACGAGCAGTACTTC. This chain joins TRBV7-2 and TRBJ2-7; D tentatively fits TRBD1 or TRBD2 (5 bases each). This CDR3 has 14 amino acids. The germline V gene encodes CDR1 SGHTA and CDR2 FQGNSA. Trimming cost V 4 bases and J 2 bases, with 12 bases left between them.

The chain recombines TRBV12-3 or TRBV12-4 with TRBJ1-5; maybe TRBD1 (6 bases). The CDR3 is made up of 15 amino acids. V was clipped by 2 bases and J by 1 base, with 9 bases between them. The CDR3 protein is CASSLRGASNQPQHF. The CDR3 nucleotides read TGTGCCAGCAGTTTAAGGGGGGCGAGCAATCAGCCCCAGCATTTT.

The chain uses TRBV11-1 and TRBJ2-2; 13 bases agree with TRBD2. V was clipped by 9 bases and J by 3 bases; unmatched bases: 4. CDR3 length: 15 residues. The germline V gene encodes CDR1 SGHAT and CDR2 FQDESV (reference sequence). The CDR3 DNA reads TGTGCCAGTAAACTAGCGGGAGGGGACACCGGGGAGCTGTTTTTT. Translated: CASKLAGGDTGELFF.

This clonotype was observed a few times. The V and J genes are TRBV20-1 and TRBJ2-3, with 10 bases lining up with TRBD2. V was pared by 5 bases and J by 5 bases, with 4 bases of the junction left unmatched. The CDR3 contains 13 residues. Germline V gene sequence: CDR1 DFQATT, CDR2 SNEGSKA (reference sequence). Written as DNA, the CDR3 is TGCAGTGCTGCCCTAGCGGGAGTAGATACGCAGTATTTT. Its translation: CSAALAGVDTQYF.

The rearrangement joins TRBV10-2 to TRBJ1-5; D not resolved. In germline, CDR1 is WSHSY, CDR2 SAAADI. V was cut by 4 bases and J by 7 bases, with 14 bases left in between. This CDR3 contains 14 residues. The CDR3 sequence is CASSASGPEQPQHF. As DNA, the CDR3 is TGCGCCAGCAGTGCCTCGGGTCCAGAGCAGCCCCAGCATTTT.

In its sample, this clonotype was seen a few times. The chain is built from TRBV5-1 and TRBJ2-4, with a possible D match to TRBD2 (6 bases). The CDR3 has 16 amino acids. Trimming took 0 bases from V and 6 from J, leaving 16 bases between them. Germline V lookup: CDR1 SGHRS, CDR2 YFSETQ. CDR3 coding DNA: TGCGCCAGCAGCTTGGATTCCGGGACTCACATAAACATTCAGTACTTC. It yields the protein CASSLDSGTHINIQYF.

CDR3 in amino acids: CSVEGGLAGTDTQYF. The DNA for the CDR3 is TGCAGCGTTGAAGGGGGACTAGCGGGGACCGATACGCAGTATTTT. The chain has TRBV29-1 and TRBJ2-3; 13 bases are shared with TRBD2. The germline V gene encodes CDR1 SQVTM and CDR2 ANQGSEA. This CDR3 has 15 residues. Trimming cost V 1 base and J 6 bases; bases outside gene matches: 4.

The chain couples TRBV7-3 to TRBJ1-2; D uncertain. CDR1 is SGHTA and CDR2 is FQGTGA in the germline V gene. This CDR3 spans 15 amino acids. V lost 0 bases to trimming and J lost 6 bases, with 14 bases between them. Here the CDR3 reads CASSLTPGQIHGYTF. CDR3 nucleotide sequence: TGTGCCAGCAGCTTAACCCCCGGGCAGATCCATGGCTACACCTTC.

The CDR3 region is CASHRVSGELFF. CDR3 sequence (DNA): TGTGCCAGTCACAGGGTATCCGGGGAGCTGTTTTTT. V is TRBV7-9 and J is TRBJ2-2, with a weak D call TRBD1 (6 bases). This CDR3 contains 12 residues. Germline V lookup: CDR1 SEHNR, CDR2 FQNEAQ (reference sequence). With 9 bases removed from V and 6 bases from J, the gap between germline ends came to 11 bases.